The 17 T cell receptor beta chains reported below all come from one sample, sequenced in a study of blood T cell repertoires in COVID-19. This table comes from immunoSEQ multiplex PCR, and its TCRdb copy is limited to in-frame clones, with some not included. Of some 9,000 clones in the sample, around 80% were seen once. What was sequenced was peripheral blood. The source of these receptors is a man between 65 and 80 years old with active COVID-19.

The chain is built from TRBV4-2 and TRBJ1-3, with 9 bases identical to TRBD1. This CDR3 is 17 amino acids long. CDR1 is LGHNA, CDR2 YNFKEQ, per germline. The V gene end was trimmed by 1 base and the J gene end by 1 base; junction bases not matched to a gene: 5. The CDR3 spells CASSQVGTGKSGNTIYF. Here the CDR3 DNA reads TGTGCCAGCAGCCAAGTAGGGACAGGGAAGTCTGGAAACACCATATATTTT.

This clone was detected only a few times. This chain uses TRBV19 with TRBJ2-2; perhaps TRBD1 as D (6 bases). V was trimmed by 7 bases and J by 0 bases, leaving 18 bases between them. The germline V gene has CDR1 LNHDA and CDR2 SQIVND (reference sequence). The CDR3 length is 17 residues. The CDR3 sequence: CASTSPLGHPNTGELFF. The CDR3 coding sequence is TGTGCCAGTACCTCCCCCCTGGGACACCCGAACACCGGGGAGCTGTTTTTT.

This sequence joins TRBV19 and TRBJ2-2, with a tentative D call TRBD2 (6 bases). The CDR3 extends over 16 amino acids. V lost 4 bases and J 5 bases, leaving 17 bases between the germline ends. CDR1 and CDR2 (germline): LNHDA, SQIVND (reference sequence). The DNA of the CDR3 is TGTGCCAGTAGTAGACAAGTCGGGAGTAATACCGGGGAGCTGTTTTTT. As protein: CASSRQVGSNTGELFF.

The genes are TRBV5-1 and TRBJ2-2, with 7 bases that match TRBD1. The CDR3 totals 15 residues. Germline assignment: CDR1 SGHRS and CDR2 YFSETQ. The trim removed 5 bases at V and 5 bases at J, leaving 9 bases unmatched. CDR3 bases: TGCGCCAGCAGGTCCGGGACAGTACTAACCGGGGAGCTGTTTTTT. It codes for CASRSGTVLTGELFF.

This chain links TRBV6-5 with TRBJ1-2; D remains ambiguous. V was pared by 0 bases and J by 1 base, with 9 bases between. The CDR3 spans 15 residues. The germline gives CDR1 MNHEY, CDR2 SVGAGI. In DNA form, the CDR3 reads TGTGCCAGCAGTTACTCGGCAGGCATTAACTATGGCTACACCTTC. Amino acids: CASSYSAGINYGYTF.

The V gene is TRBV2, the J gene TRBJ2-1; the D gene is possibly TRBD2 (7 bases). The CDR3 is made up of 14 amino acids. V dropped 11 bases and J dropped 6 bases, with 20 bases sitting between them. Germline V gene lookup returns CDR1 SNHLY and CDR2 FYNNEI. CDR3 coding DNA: TGTGCCGCCCAACAGGGACTAAACACCAATGAGCAGTTCTTC. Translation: CAAQQGLNTNEQFF.

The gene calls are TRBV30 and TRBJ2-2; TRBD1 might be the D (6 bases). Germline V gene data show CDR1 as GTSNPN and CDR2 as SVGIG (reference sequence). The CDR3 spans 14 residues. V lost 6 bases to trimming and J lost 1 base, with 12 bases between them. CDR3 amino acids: CACDDRWNTGELFF. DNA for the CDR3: TGTGCCTGTGATGACAGGTGGAACACCGGGGAGCTGTTTTTT.

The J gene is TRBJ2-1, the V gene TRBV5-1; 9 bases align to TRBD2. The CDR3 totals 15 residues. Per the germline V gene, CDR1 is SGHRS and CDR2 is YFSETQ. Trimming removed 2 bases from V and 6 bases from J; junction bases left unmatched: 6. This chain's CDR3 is CASSFVAGAGNEQFF. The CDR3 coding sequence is TGCGCCAGCAGCTTCGTAGCGGGAGCGGGCAATGAGCAGTTCTTC. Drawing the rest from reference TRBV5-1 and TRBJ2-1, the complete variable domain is KAGVTQTPRYLIKTRGQQVTLSCSPISGHRSVSWYQQTPGQGLQFLFEYFSETQRNKGNFPGRFSGRQFSNSRSEMNVSTLELGDSALYLCASSFVAGAGNEQFFGPGTRLTVL.

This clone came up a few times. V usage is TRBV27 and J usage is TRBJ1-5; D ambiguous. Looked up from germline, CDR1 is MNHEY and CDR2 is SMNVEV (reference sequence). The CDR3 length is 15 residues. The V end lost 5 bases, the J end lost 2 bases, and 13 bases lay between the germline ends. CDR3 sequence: CASSPQTPGNQPQHF. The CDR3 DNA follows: TGTGCCAGCAGTCCACAGACACCGGGCAATCAGCCCCAGCATTTT.

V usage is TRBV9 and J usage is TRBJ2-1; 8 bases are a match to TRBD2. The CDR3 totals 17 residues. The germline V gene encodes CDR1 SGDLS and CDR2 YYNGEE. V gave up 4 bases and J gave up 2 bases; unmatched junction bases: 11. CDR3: CASSPRRTSQTYNEQFF. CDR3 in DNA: TGTGCCAGCAGCCCCCGTAGGACTAGCCAAACCTACAATGAGCAGTTCTTC. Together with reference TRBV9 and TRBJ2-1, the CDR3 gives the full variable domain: DSGVTQTPKHLITATGQRVTLRCSPRSGDLSVYWYQQSLDQGLQFLIQYYNGEERAKGNILERFSAQQFPDLHSELNLSSLELGDSALYFCASSPRRTSQTYNEQFFGPGTRLTVL.

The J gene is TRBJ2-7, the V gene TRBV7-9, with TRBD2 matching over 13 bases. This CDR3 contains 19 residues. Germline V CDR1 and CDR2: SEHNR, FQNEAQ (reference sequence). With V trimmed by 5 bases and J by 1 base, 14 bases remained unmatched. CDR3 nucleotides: TGTGCCAGCAGCCTCACCCCGGGACTAGCGGGGTGGATATCCTACGAGCAGTACTTC. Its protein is CASSLTPGLAGWISYEQYF.

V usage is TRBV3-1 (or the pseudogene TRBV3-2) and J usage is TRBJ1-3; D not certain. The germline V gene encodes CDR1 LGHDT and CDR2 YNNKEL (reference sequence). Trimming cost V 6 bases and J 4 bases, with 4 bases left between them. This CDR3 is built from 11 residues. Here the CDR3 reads CASRRGNTIYF. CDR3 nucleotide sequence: TGTGCCAGCAGGAGAGGAAACACCATATATTTT.

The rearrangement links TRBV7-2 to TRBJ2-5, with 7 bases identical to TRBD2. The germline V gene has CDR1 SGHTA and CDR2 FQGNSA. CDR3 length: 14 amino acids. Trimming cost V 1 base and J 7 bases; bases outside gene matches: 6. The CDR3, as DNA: TGTGCCAGCAGCTTAGACGGTTCGGGGGGGACCCAGTACTTC. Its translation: CASSLDGSGGTQYF.

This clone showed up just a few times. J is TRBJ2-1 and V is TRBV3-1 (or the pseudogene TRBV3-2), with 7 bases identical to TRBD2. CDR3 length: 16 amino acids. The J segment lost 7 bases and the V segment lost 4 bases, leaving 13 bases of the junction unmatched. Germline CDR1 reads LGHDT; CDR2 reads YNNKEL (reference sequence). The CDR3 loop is CASSPTGRESVNEQFF. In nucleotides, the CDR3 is TGTGCCAGCAGCCCAACCGGGCGGGAGTCGGTAAATGAGCAGTTCTTC.

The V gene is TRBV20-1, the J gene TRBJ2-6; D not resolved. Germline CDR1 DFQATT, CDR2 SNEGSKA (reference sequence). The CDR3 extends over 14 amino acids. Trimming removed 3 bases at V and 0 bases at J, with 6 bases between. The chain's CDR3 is CSASIVSGANVLTF. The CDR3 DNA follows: TGCAGTGCTAGTATAGTCTCTGGGGCCAACGTCCTGACTTTC.

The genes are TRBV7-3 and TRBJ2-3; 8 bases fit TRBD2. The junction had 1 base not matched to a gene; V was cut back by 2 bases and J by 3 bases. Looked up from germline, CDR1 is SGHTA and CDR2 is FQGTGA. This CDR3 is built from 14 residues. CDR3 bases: TGTGCCAGCAGCTTAGCGGGAGGTACAGATACGCAGTATTTT. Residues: CASSLAGGTDTQYF. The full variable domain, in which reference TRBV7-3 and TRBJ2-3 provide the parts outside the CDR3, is GAGVSQTPSNKVTEKGKYVELRCDPISGHTALYWYRQSLGQGPEFLIYFQGTGAADDSGLPNDRFFAVRPEGSVSTLKIQRTERGDSAVYLCASSLAGGTDTQYFGPGTRLTVL.

In DNA form, the CDR3 reads TGCAGCGCCCGACCAGGACAGGACCTCTACAATGAGCAGTTCTTC. Residues: CSARPGQDLYNEQFF. The chain recombines TRBV29-1 with TRBJ2-1; 7 nucleotides line up with TRBD1. With 7 bases clipped from V and 3 bases from J, the junction kept 12 bases outside the gene matches. In germline, CDR1 is SQVTM, CDR2 ANQGSEA. CDR3 size: 15 residues.